This T cell receptor beta chain was recovered during a study of technical replicates of blood from a few donors. Method: immunoSEQ multiplex PCR; TCRdb's copy keeps in-frame clones and lacks some. In the table there are approximately 70,000 clones, less than 97% of which are singletons. The J segment lost 8 bases and the V segment lost 7 bases, leaving 12 bases of the junction unmatched. The length of the CDR3 is 16 residues. In germline, CDR1 is MNHNY, CDR2 SVGAGI (reference sequence). Sequenced material: T cells isolated from PBMCs. V is TRBV6-6 and J is TRBJ2-1; 12 positions agree with TRBD1. This clonotype was sampled from a human donor in good health. The CDR3 loop is CASTYLPGQGADEQFF. DNA for the CDR3: TGTGCCAGCACCTATCTTCCGGGACAGGGGGCCGATGAGCAGTTCTTC.